Each of the 28 T cell receptor beta chains below was sequenced from the same sample in a study of control samples from healthy donors and cancer patients. Sequenced by immunoSEQ multiplex PCR; TCRdb stores in-frame clones only, minus some. The sample includes roughly 220,000 clones, around 94% of them seen just once. The sequenced sample consisted of blood. These receptors originate from a man aged 45-65 years in good health.

The rearrangement links TRBV2 to TRBJ1-1; 7 nucleotides match TRBD1. Germline V CDR1 and CDR2: SNHLY, FYNNEI. CDR3 length: 13 residues. V lost 6 bases and J lost 6; bases outside the gene matches: 7. The CDR3 nucleotides are TGTGCCAGCAGAAAGGGGGCCGGGGCTGAAGCTTTCTTT. As protein: CASRKGAGAEAFF.

The CDR3 DNA follows: TGTGCCACCAGTGAGGGGACAGGGGGCGGTGAAAAACTGTTTTTT. Encoded protein: CATSEGTGGGEKLFF. The V gene is TRBV24-1, the J gene TRBJ1-4, with TRBD1 identical over 12 bases. With V trimmed by 4 bases and J by 7 bases, 3 bases remained unmatched. The germline CDR1 and CDR2 sequences are KGHDR and SFDVKD. CDR3 size: 15 residues.

This chain connects TRBV5-1 to TRBJ1-1; TRBD1 aligns across 9 bases. The junction had 14 bases not matched to a gene; V was cut back by 4 bases and J by 1 base. The CDR3 loop spans 18 amino acids. CDR1 is SGHRS and CDR2 is YFSETQ in the germline V gene. The chain's CDR3 is CASSHSLQGARGNTEAFF. DNA for the CDR3: TGCGCCAGCAGCCACTCTTTACAGGGGGCAAGGGGGAACACTGAAGCTTTCTTT.

This chain links TRBV29-1 with TRBJ2-1; D is ambiguous. CDR3 length: 10 amino acids. Germline CDR1 is SQVTM and CDR2 is ANQGSEA. Trimming cost V 7 bases and J 5 bases, with 6 bases left between them. The CDR3 loop reads CSGANNEQFF. CDR3 nucleotide sequence: TGCAGCGGCGCGAACAATGAGCAGTTCTTC.

The CDR3 bases are TGTGCCTTTCGGCCCTTCGTTTTGGATGGCTACACCTTC. Its translation: CAFRPFVLDGYTF. The V and J genes are TRBV30 and TRBJ1-2; D is ambiguous. Germline CDR1 GTSNPN, CDR2 SVGIG (reference sequence). The ends were cut back, 7 bases at V and 6 bases at J, with 18 bases in the middle. The CDR3 spans 13 residues.

A few counts support this clone. The chain joins TRBV30 to TRBJ1-1, with D maybe TRBD1 (6 bases). The V end was cut by 4 bases, the J end by 0 bases, with 12 bases between. CDR1 is GTSNPN, CDR2 SVGIG, per germline (reference sequence). This CDR3 has 14 amino acids. The CDR3 region has the DNA TGTGCCTGGAACCAGGGGAACATGAACACTGAAGCTTTCTTT. Its protein is CAWNQGNMNTEAFF.

The V and J genes are TRBV7-6 and TRBJ1-5; D gene ambiguous. Germline V lookup: CDR1 SGHVS, CDR2 FNYEAQ. The CDR3 covers 15 residues. Between the trimmed V and J ends, which lost 3 bases and 4 bases, there was a span of 13 bases. The chain's CDR3 is CASSFYPDPNQPQHF. The CDR3 nucleotides are TGTGCCAGCAGCTTCTACCCGGATCCTAATCAGCCCCAGCATTTT. Combining the CDR3 with reference TRBV7-6 and TRBJ1-5 gives the whole variable domain GAGVSQSPRYKVTKRGQDVALRCDPISGHVSLYWYRQALGQGPEFLTYFNYEAQQDKSGLPNDRFSAERPEGSISTLTIQRTEQRDSAMYRCASSFYPDPNQPQHFGDGTRLSIL.

The gene calls are TRBV20-1 and TRBJ1-1; D gene uncertain. Trimming shortened V by 7 bases and J by 1 base, and 7 bases separated the two germline ends. Germline-derived CDR1 and CDR2 are DFQATT and SNEGSKA (reference sequence). CDR3 size: 11 residues. The CDR3 bases are TGCAGTGGTGGTGGGAACACTGAAGCTTTCTTT. The encoded protein is CSGGGNTEAFF.

This clone was counted a single time. The DNA for the CDR3 is TGTGCCAGCAGCTTGGCACTAGCGAAAGAGACCCAGTACTTC. Encoded protein: CASSLALAKETQYF. The chain has TRBV11-2 and TRBJ2-5; 7 bases fit TRBD2. The CDR3 is 14 amino acids. The ends lost 3 bases at V and 3 bases at J; junction bases unmatched: 4. Germline V gene data show CDR1 as SGHAT and CDR2 as FQNNGV.

The CDR3 here is CASSQLPVNEQFF. CDR3 nucleotides: TGTGCCAGCAGTCAGTTACCCGTGAATGAGCAGTTCTTC. The J gene is TRBJ2-1, the V gene TRBV12-3 or TRBV12-4; D unclear. The CDR3 runs to 13 residues. V lost 5 bases and J 7 bases, leaving 12 bases between the germline ends.

The chain links TRBV7-3 to TRBJ1-3; 8 bases map to TRBD1. The trim removed 2 bases at V and 4 bases at J, leaving 4 bases unmatched. The CDR3 has 15 amino acids. Germline CDR1 SGHTA, CDR2 FQGTGA. The chain's CDR3 is CASSLSGGSGNTIYF. CDR3 in DNA: TGTGCCAGCAGCTTATCAGGGGGCTCGGGAAACACCATATATTTT.

This chain joins TRBV15 and TRBJ2-1; no reliable D call. V lost 1 base to trimming and J lost 0 bases, with 7 bases between them. Germline V CDR1 and CDR2: LNHNV, YYDKDF (reference sequence). This CDR3 spans 15 amino acids. In DNA form, the CDR3 reads TGTGCCACCAGCAGAGGCAGAAGCTCCTACAATGAGCAGTTCTTC. It specifies CATSRGRSSYNEQFF.

The rearrangement links TRBV30 to TRBJ2-2; 9 nucleotides match TRBD1. Germline CDR1 GTSNPN, CDR2 SVGIG (reference sequence). CDR3 length equals 14 residues. The junction had 2 bases not matched to a gene; V was cut back by 3 bases and J by 3 bases. The CDR3 DNA is TGTGCCTGGAGAGGGGACAGGGACACCGGGGAGCTGTTTTTT. It encodes CAWRGDRDTGELFF.

The rearrangement links TRBV7-3 to TRBJ2-3; 8 bases align to TRBD2. The germline V gene encodes CDR1 SGHTA and CDR2 FQGTGA. The ends lost 5 bases at V and 4 bases at J; junction bases unmatched: 5. This CDR3 has 14 amino acids. CDR3 region: CASSREGRSDTQYF. As DNA, the CDR3 is TGTGCCAGCAGCCGGGAGGGCAGATCAGATACGCAGTATTTT.

V gene TRBV13 combines with J gene TRBJ1-2; possibly TRBD1 for D (5 bases). V dropped 7 bases and J dropped 5 bases, with 17 bases sitting between them. The germline V gene encodes CDR1 PRHDT and CDR2 FYEKMQ (reference sequence). The CDR3 is 14 amino acids. The CDR3 nucleotides read TGTGCCAGCACCCTCCGACAGACACTGTATGGCTACACCTTC. As protein: CASTLRQTLYGYTF.

J is TRBJ2-2 and V is TRBV5-6; D is unclear. This CDR3 has 16 residues. V lost 1 base and J 3 bases, leaving 13 bases between the germline ends. Germline loops: CDR1 SGHDT, CDR2 YYEEEE. CDR3 DNA: TGTGCCAGCAGCTTGCTCACAGAGCAGGACACCGGGGAGCTGTTTTTT. Translating gives CASSLLTEQDTGELFF. Using reference TRBV5-6 and TRBJ2-2 for the parts outside the CDR3, the full variable domain is DAGVTQSPTHLIKTRGQQVTLRCSPKSGHDTVSWYQQALGQGPQFIFQYYEEEERQRGNFPDRFSGHQFPNYSSELNVNALLLGDSALYLCASSLLTEQDTGELFFGEGSRLTVL.

This chain uses TRBV27 with TRBJ2-2, with TRBD1 matching over 7 bases. The CDR3 has 14 residues. The V segment lost 5 bases and the J segment 7 bases; nucleotides outside the gene matches: 7. Germline CDR1 and CDR2: MNHEY and SMNVEV (reference sequence). As DNA, the CDR3 is TGTGCCAGCAGTCTCTACAGGGGAGTCGGGGAGCTGTTTTTT. This encodes CASSLYRGVGELFF.

The V gene is TRBV11-2, the J gene TRBJ1-5; D is possibly TRBD1 (5 bases). V lost 1 base and J 6 bases, leaving 13 bases between the germline ends. CDR3 length: 15 amino acids. Germline loops: CDR1 SGHAT, CDR2 FQNNGV. The CDR3 sequence: CASSLGWGGSQPQHF. The DNA of the CDR3 is TGTGCCAGCAGCTTAGGATGGGGGGGGAGTCAGCCCCAGCATTTT. Together with reference TRBV11-2 and TRBJ1-5, the CDR3 gives the full variable domain: EAGVAQSPRYKIIEKRQSVAFWCNPISGHATLYWYQQILGQGPKLLIQFQNNGVVDDSQLPKDRFSAERLKGVDSTLKIQPAKLEDSAVYLCASSLGWGGSQPQHFGDGTRLSIL.

The rearrangement uses TRBV7-9 and TRBJ2-1; 16 bases match TRBD2. The CDR3 has 15 amino acids. Germline V CDR1 and CDR2: SEHNR, FQNEAQ (reference sequence). The ends lost 5 bases at V and 7 bases at J; junction bases unmatched: 2. CDR3 in DNA: TGTGCCAGCAGCGGGACTAGCGGGGGGGATAATGAGCAGTTCTTC. Its translation is CASSGTSGGDNEQFF.

J is TRBJ1-2 and V is TRBV7-9; 8 bases match TRBD1. Germline CDR1 and CDR2: SEHNR and FQNEAQ (reference sequence). The CDR3 totals 17 residues. The trim removed 5 bases at V and 0 bases at J, leaving 11 bases unmatched. The CDR3 protein is CASSRRLGQGANYGYTF. CDR3 in DNA: TGTGCCAGCAGCCGAAGACTTGGACAGGGCGCTAACTATGGCTACACCTTC.

The chain has TRBV6-5 and TRBJ2-7; 11 nucleotides line up with TRBD1. The CDR3 has 13 amino acids. Germline CDR1 reads MNHEY; CDR2 reads SVGAGI. After removal of 6 bases from V and 3 bases from J, the junction contained 1 base not matched to a gene. The CDR3 here is CASRGTGGYEQYV. CDR3 coding DNA: TGTGCCAGCAGGGGGACAGGGGGCTACGAGCAGTACGTC.

This chain joins TRBV2 and TRBJ1-2; maybe TRBD1 (6 bases). V shed 7 bases and J shed 0 bases, with 12 bases lying between them. CDR1 is SNHLY, CDR2 FYNNEI, per germline. The CDR3 is 14 residues long. CDR3 protein: CASIIGGANYGYTF. CDR3 DNA: TGTGCCAGCATCATCGGGGGCGCTAACTATGGCTACACCTTC.

V is TRBV29-1 and J is TRBJ1-4, with D unresolved. The CDR3 is made up of 12 amino acids. The V gene's germline CDR1 is SQVTM and CDR2 ANQGSEA. V was shortened by 6 bases and J by 1 base, with 6 bases between the two germline ends. This chain's CDR3 is CSVGRTNEKLFF. The DNA for the CDR3 is TGCAGCGTCGGCCGAACTAATGAAAAACTGTTTTTT.

J is TRBJ1-4 and V is TRBV2, with D possibly being TRBD1 (6 bases). Germline assignment: CDR1 SNHLY and CDR2 FYNNEI. The CDR3 spans 16 residues. Between the trimmed V and J ends, which lost 2 bases and 4 bases, there was a span of 14 bases. The CDR3 DNA follows: TGTGCCAGCAGTGAACTTTCCGCAGGGGTTAATGAAAAACTGTTTTTT. Translated: CASSELSAGVNEKLFF.

The chain is built from TRBV15 and TRBJ2-1; D unresolved. This CDR3 has 14 residues. V shed 5 bases and J shed 7 bases, with 15 bases lying between them. CDR1 LNHNV and CDR2 YYDKDF come from the germline V gene (reference sequence). CDR3 sequence reads: CATSSFKSRNEQFF. The CDR3 DNA reads TGTGCCACCAGCTCTTTTAAATCGCGGAATGAGCAGTTCTTC.

The V call is TRBV28, the J call TRBJ1-2, with 7 bases identical to TRBD1. This CDR3 has 13 residues. CDR1 and CDR2 from the germline V gene are MDHEN and SYDVKM. V dropped 5 bases and J dropped 3; count of bases not matched to a gene: 3. The CDR3 DNA reads TGTGCCAGCAGTCGACAGGGCTACTATGGCTACACCTTC. This encodes CASSRQGYYGYTF.

V and J are TRBV7-3 and TRBJ2-5, with unresolved D. Germline-derived CDR1 and CDR2 are SGHTA and FQGTGA. The CDR3 is made up of 13 amino acids. Trimming removed 0 bases from V and 1 base from J, with 3 bases in between. The CDR3 spells CASSLTLQETQYF. DNA of the CDR3: TGTGCCAGCAGCTTAACCCTCCAAGAGACCCAGTACTTC.

The chain links TRBV6-5 to TRBJ1-6, with a possible D match to TRBD1 (6 bases). Germline V lookup: CDR1 MNHEY, CDR2 SVGAGI. This CDR3 is built from 15 residues. With 0 bases removed from V and 9 bases from J, the gap between germline ends came to 12 bases. The CDR3 here is CASSYSKDRGSPLHF. Written as DNA, the CDR3 is TGTGCCAGCAGTTACTCGAAGGACAGAGGTTCACCCCTCCACTTT.